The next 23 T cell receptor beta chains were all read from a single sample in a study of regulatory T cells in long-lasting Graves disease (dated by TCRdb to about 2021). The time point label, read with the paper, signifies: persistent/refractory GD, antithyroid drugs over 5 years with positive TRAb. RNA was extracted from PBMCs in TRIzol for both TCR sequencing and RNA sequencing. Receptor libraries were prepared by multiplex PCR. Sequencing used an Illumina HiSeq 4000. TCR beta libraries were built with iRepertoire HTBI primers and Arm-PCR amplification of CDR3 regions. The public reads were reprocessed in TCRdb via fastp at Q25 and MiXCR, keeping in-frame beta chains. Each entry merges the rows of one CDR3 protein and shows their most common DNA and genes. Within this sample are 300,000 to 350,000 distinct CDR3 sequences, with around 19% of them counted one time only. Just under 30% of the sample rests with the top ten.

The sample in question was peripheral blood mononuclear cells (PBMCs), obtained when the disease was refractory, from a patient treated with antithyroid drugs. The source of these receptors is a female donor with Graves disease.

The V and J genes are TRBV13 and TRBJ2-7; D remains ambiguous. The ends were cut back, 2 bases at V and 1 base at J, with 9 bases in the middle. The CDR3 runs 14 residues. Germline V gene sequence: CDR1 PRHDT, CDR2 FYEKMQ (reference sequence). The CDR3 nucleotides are TGTGCCAGCAGCTTAAACTTACTATCCTACGAGCAGTACTTC. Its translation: CASSLNLLSYEQYF.

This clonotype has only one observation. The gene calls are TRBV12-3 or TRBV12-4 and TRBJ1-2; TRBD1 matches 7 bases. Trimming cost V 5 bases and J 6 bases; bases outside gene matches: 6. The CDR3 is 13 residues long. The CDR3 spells CASSGQGGNGYTF. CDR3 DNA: TGTGCCAGCAGTGGCCAGGGGGGGAATGGCTACACCTTC.

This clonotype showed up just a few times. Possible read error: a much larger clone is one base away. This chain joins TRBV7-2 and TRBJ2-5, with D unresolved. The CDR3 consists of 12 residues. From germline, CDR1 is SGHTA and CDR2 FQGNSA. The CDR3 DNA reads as TGTGTCAGCAGCTCATCTCTTGAGACCCAGTACTTC. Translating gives CVSSSSLETQYF.

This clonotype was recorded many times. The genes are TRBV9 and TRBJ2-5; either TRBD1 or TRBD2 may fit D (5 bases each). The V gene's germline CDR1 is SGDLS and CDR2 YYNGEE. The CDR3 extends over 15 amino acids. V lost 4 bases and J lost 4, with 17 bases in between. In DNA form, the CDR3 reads TGTGCCAGCAGCCCGGAGGTTGCAGGGCGAGAGACCCAGTACTTC. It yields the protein CASSPEVAGRETQYF.

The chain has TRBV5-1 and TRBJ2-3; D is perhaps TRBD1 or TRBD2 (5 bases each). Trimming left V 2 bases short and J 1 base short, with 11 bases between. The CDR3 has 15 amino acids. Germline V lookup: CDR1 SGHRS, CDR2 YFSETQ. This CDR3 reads CASSLRDGGTDTQYF. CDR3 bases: TGCGCCAGCAGCTTAAGGGACGGGGGCACAGATACGCAGTATTTT.

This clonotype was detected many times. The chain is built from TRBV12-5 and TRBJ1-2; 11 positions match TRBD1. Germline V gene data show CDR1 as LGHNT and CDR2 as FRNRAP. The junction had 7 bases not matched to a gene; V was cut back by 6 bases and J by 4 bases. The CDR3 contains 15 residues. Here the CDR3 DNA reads TGTGCTAGTGGCTCCCTGGACAGGGGGCCCTATGGCTACACCTTC. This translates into CASGSLDRGPYGYTF. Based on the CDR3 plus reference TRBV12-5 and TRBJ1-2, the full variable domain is DARVTQTPRHKVTEMGQEVTMRCQPILGHNTVFWYRQTMMQGLELLAYFRNRAPLDDSGMPKDRFSAEMPDATLATLKIQPSEPRDSAVYFCASGSLDRGPYGYTFGSGTRLTVV.

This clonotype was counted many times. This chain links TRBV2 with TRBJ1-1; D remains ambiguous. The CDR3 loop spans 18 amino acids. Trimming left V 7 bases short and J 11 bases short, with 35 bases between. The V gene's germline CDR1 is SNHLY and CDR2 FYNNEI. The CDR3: CASTAHSVLRRARTGAFF. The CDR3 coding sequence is TGTGCCAGCACCGCCCATTCAGTTTTACGGCGGGCCAGGACCGGGGCTTTCTTT.

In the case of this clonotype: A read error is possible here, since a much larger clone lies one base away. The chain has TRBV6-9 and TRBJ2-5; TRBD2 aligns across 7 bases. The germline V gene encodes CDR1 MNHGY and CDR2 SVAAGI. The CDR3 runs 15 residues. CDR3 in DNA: TGTGCCAGCAGTTCCGGCGGGAGCGTAGGAGAGACCCAGCACTTC. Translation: CASSSGGSVGETQHF.

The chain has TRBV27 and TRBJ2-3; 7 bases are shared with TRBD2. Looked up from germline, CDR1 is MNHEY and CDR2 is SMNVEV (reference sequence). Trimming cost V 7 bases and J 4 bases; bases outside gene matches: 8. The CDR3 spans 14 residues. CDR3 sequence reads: CASKRGRGADTQYF. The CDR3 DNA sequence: TGTGCCAGCAAACGCGGGAGAGGTGCAGATACGCAGTATTTT.

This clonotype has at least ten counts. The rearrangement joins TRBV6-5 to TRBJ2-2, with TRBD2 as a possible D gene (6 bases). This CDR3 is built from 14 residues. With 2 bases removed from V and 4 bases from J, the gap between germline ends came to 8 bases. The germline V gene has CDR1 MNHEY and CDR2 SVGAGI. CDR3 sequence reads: CASSYTGGTGELFF. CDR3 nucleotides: TGTGCCAGCAGTTACACCGGGGGCACCGGGGAGCTGTTTTTT.

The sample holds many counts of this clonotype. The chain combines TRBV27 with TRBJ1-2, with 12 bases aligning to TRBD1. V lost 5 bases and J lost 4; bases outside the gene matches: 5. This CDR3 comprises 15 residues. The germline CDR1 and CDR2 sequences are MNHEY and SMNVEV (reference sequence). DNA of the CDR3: TGTGCCAGCAGTCCCGGGACAGGGGGCGGCTATGGCTACACCTTC. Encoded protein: CASSPGTGGGYGYTF.

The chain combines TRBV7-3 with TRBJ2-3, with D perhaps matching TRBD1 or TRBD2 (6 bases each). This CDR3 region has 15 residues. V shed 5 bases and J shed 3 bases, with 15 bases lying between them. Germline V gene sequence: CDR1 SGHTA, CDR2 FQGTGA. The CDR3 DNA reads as TGTGCCAGCAGCCCGCCCGGGGGCAGGACAGATACGCAGTATTTT. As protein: CASSPPGGRTDTQYF.

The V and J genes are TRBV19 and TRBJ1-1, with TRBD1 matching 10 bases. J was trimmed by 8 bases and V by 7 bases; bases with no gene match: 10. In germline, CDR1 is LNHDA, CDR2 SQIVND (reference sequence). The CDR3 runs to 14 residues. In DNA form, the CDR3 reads TGTGCCAGTACCCTTGGGACAGGGGCCACCGAAGCTTTCTTT. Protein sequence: CASTLGTGATEAFF.

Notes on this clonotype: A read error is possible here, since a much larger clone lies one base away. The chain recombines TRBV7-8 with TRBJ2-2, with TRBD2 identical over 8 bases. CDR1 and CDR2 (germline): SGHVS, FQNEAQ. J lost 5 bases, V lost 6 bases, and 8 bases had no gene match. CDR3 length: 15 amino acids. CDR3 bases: TGTGCCAGCAGTGGAATGGGCGGGAGGACCGGGGAGCTGTTTTTT. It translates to CASSGMGGRTGELFF. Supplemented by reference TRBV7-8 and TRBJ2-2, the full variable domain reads GAGVSQSPRYKVAKRGQDVALRCDPISGHVSLFWYQQALGQGPEFLTYFQNEAQLDKSGLPSDRFFAERPEGSVSTLKIQRTQQEDSAVYLCASSGMGGRTGELFFGEGSRLTVL.

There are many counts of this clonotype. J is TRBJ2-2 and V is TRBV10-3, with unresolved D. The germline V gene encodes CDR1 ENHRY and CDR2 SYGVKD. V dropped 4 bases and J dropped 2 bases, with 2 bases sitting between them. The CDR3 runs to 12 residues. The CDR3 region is CAISVNTGELFF. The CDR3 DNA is TGTGCCATCAGTGTCAACACCGGGGAGCTGTTTTTT.

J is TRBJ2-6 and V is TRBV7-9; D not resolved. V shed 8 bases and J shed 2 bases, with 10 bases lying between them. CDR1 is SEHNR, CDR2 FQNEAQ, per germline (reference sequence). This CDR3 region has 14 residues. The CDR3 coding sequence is TGTGCCAGCGTTGGGGAAGCTGGGGCCAACGTCCTGACTTTC. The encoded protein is CASVGEAGANVLTF.

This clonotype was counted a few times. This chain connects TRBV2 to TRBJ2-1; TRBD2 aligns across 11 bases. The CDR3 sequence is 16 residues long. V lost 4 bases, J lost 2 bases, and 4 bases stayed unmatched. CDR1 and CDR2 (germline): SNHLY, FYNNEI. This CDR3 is CASSGSGRVTYNEQFF. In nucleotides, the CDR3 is TGTGCCAGCAGTGGTAGCGGGAGGGTAACCTACAATGAGCAGTTCTTC. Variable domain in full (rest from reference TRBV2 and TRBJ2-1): EPEVTQTPSHQVTQMGQEVILRCVPISNHLYFYWYRQILGQKVEFLVSFYNNEISEKSEIFDDQFSVERPDGSNFTLKIRSTKLEDSAMYFCASSGSGRVTYNEQFFGPGTRLTVL.

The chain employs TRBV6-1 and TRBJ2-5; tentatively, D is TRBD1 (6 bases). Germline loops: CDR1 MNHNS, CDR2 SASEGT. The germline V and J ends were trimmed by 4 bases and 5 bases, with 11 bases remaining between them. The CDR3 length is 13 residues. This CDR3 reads CASSAQGSETQYF. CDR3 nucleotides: TGTGCCAGCAGTGCACAGGGTTCCGAGACCCAGTACTTC.

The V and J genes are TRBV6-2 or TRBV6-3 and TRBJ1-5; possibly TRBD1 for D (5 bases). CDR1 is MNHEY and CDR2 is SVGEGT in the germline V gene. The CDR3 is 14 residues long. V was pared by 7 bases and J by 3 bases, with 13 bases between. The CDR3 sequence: CASITGTDNQPQHF. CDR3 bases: TGTGCCAGCATTACCGGGACGGACAATCAGCCCCAGCATTTT.

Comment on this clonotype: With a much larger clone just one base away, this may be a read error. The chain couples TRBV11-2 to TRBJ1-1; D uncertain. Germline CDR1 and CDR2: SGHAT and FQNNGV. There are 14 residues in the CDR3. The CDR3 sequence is CVSSLLAPNTEAFF. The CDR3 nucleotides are TGTGTCAGCAGCTTATTGGCTCCGAACACTGAAGCTTTCTTT. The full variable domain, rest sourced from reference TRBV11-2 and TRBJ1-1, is EAGVAQSPRYKIIEKRQSVAFWCNPISGHATLYWYQQILGQGPKLLIQFQNNGVVDDSQLPKDRFSAERLKGVDSTLKIQPAKLEDSAVYLCVSSLLAPNTEAFFGQGTRLTVV.

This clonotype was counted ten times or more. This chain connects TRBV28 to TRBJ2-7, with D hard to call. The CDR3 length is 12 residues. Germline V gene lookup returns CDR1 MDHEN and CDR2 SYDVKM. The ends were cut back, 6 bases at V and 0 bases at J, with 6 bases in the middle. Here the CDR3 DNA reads TGTGCCAGCAGAGGCAACTCCTACGAGCAGTACTTC. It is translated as CASRGNSYEQYF.

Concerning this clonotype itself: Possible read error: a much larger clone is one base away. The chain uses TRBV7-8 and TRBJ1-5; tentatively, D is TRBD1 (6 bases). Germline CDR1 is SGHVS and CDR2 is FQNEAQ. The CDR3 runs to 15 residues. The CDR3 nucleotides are TGTACCAGCAGCTTATCGGGGGGCGGCAATCAGCCCCAGCATTTT. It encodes CTSSLSGGGNQPQHF. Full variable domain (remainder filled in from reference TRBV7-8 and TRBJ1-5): GAGVSQSPRYKVAKRGQDVALRCDPISGHVSLFWYQQALGQGPEFLTYFQNEAQLDKSGLPSDRFFAERPEGSVSTLKIQRTQQEDSAVYLCTSSLSGGGNQPQHFGDGTRLSIL.

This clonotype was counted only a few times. Written as DNA, the CDR3 is TGTGCCAGCAGTGAGGCCGGGATCTATAATTCACCCCTCCACTTT. Its translation: CASSEAGIYNSPLHF. J is TRBJ1-6 and V is TRBV7-6; D is unclear. The length of the CDR3 is 15 residues. V was shortened by 6 bases and J by 3 bases, with 12 bases between the two germline ends. Germline V gives CDR1 SGHVS, CDR2 FNYEAQ.